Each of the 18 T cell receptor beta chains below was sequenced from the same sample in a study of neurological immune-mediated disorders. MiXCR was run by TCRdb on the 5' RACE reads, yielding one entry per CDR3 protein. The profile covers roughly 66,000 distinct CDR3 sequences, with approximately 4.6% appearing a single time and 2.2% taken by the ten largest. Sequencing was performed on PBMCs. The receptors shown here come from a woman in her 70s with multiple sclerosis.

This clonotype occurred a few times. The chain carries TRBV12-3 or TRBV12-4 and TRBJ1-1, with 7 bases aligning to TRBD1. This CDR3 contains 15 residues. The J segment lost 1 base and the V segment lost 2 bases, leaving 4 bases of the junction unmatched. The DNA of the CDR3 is TGTGCCAGCAGTTTATACAGGGGCAGGAACACTGAAGCTTTCTTT. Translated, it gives CASSLYRGRNTEAFF.

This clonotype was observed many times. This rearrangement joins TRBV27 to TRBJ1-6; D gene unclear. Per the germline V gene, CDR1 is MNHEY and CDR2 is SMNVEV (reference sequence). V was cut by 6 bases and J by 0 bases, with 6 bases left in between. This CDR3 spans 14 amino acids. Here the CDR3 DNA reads TGTGCCAGCAGCGCAGTCTCCTATAATTCACCCCTCCACTTT. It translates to CASSAVSYNSPLHF.

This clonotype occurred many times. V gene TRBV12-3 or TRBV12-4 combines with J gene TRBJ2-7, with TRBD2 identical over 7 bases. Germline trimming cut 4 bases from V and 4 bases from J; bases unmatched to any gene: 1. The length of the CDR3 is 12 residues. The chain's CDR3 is CASSWGGYEQYF. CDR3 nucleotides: TGTGCCAGCAGTTGGGGGGGTTACGAGCAGTACTTC.

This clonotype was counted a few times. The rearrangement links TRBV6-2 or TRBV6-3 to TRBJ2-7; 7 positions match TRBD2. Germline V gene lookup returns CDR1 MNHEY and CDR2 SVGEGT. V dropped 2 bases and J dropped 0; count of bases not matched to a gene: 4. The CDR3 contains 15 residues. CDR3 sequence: CASSYQGGSSYEQYF. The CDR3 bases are TGTGCCAGCAGTTACCAGGGCGGGAGCTCCTACGAGCAGTACTTC.

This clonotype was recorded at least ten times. The CDR3 reads CASSENTEAFF. The DNA of the CDR3 is TGTGCCAGCAGCGAGAACACTGAAGCTTTCTTT. The V gene is TRBV5-5, the J gene TRBJ1-1; D is unresolved. V was clipped by 4 bases and J by 1 base, with 2 bases between them. The CDR3 extends over 11 amino acids. The germline CDR1 and CDR2 sequences are SGHKS and YYEKEE (reference sequence).

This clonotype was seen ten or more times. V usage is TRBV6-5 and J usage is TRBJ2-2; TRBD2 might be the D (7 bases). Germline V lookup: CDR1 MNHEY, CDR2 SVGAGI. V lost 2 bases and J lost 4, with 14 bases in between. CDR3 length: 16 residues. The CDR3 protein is CASSYGGASSTGELFF. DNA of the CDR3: TGTGCCAGCAGTTACGGGGGGGCGAGTAGCACCGGGGAGCTGTTTTTT.

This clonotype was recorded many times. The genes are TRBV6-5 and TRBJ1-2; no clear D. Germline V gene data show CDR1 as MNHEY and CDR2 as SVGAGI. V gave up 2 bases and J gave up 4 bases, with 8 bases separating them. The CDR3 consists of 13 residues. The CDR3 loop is CASSYRATYGYTF. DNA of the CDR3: TGTGCCAGCAGTTACAGGGCTACCTATGGCTACACCTTC.

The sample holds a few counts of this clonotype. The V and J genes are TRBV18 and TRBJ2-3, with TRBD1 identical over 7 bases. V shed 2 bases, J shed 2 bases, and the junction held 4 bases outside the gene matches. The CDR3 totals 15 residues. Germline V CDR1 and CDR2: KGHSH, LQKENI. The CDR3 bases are TGTGCCAGCTCACCAACAGGGACAGACACAGATACGCAGTATTTT. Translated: CASSPTGTDTDTQYF.

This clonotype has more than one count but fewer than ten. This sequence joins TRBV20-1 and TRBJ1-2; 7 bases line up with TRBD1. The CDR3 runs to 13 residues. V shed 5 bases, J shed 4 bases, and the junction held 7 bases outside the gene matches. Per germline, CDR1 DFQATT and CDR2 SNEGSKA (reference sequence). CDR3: CSAPGPGGYGYTF. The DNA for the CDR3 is TGCAGTGCTCCAGGCCCAGGGGGCTATGGCTACACCTTC.

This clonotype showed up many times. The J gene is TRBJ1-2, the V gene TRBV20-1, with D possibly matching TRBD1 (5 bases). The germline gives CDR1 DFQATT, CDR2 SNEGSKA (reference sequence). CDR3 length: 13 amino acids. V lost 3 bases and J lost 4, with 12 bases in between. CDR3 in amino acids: CSASQGKIYGYTF. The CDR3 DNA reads TGCAGTGCTAGCCAGGGCAAGATCTATGGCTACACCTTC.

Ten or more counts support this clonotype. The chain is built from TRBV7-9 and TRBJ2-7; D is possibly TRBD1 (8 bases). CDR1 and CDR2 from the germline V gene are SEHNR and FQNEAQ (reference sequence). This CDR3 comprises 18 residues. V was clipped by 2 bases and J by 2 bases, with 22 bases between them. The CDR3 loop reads CASSLRGGQDDYPYEQYF. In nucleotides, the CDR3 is TGTGCCAGCAGCTTAAGGGGGGGACAGGACGACTATCCCTACGAGCAGTACTTC.

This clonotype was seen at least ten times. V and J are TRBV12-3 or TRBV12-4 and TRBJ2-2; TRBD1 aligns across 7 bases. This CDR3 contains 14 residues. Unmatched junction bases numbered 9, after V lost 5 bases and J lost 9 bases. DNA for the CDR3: TGTGCCAGCAGTAACTGGGGACAGCCTAGGGAGCTGTTTTTT. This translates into CASSNWGQPRELFF.

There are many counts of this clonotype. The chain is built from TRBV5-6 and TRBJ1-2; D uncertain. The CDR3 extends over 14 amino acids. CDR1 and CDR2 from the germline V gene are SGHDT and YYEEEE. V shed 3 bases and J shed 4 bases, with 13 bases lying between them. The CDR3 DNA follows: TGTGCCAGCAGCTCGGGCACGACGGGCTATGGCTACACCTTC. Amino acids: CASSSGTTGYGYTF.

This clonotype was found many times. CDR3 in amino acids: CASSGTGRRSTEAFF. The CDR3 DNA sequence: TGTGCCAGCAGCGGTACGGGACGCCGGAGCACTGAAGCTTTCTTT. The chain recombines TRBV9 with TRBJ1-1; D is perhaps TRBD1 (5 bases). The CDR3 sequence is 15 residues long. Looked up from germline, CDR1 is SGDLS and CDR2 is YYNGEE. The ends were cut back, 3 bases at V and 4 bases at J, with 16 bases in the middle.

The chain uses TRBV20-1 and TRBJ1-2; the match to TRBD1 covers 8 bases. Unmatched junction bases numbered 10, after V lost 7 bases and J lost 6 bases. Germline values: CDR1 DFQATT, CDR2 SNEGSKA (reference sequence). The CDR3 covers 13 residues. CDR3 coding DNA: TGCAGTGTGGGAGGACAGGGAACAGATGGCTACACCTTC. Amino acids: CSVGGQGTDGYTF.

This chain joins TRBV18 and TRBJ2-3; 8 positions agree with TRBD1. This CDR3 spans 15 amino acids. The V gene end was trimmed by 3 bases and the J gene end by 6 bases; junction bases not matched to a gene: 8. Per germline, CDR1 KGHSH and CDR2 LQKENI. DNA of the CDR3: TGTGCCAGCTCACCGCACGGACAGGGAGGTGATACGCAGTATTTT. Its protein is CASSPHGQGGDTQYF.

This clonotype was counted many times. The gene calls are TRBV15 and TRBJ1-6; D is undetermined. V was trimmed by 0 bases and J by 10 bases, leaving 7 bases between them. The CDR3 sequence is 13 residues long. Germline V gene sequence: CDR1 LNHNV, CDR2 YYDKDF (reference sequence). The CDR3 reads CATSRDPQSPLHF. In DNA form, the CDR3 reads TGTGCCACCAGCAGAGATCCCCAATCACCCCTCCACTTT.

The CDR3 coding sequence is TGTGCCAGCAGGAGGACTAGCGGGAGGATGGGGGATGAGCAGTTCTTC. This translates into CASRRTSGRMGDEQFF. The rearrangement joins TRBV5-5 to TRBJ2-1, with TRBD2 identical over 14 bases. The V gene end was trimmed by 5 bases and the J gene end by 8 bases; junction bases not matched to a gene: 9. Germline CDR1 SGHKS, CDR2 YYEKEE (reference sequence). This CDR3 spans 16 amino acids.